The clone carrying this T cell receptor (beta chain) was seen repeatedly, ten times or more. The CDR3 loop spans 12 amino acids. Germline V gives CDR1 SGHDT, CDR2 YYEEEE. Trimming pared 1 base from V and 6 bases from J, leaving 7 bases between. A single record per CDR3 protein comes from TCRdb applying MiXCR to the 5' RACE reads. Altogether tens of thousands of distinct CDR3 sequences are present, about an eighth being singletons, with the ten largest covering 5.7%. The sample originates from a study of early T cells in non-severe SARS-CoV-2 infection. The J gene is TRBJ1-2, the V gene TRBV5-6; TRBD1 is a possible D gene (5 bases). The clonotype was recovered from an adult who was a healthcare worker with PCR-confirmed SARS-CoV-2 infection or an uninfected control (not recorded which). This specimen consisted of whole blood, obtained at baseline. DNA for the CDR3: TGTGCCAGCAGCTTGAGAGGGGATGGCTACACCTTC. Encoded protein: CASSLRGDGYTF.